This T cell receptor (beta chain) was profiled in a study of cytomegalovirus exposure and HLA in healthy donors. CDR1 and CDR2 (germline): MDHEN, SYDVKM. The V end was cut by 2 bases, the J end by 11 bases, with 21 bases between. The CDR3 loop spans 15 amino acids. Assay used: immunoSEQ multiplex PCR; TCRdb lists only in-frame clones, some missing. Among about 220,000 clones listed, 85% to 95% were seen once. The chain joins TRBV28 to TRBJ1-2, with a weak D call TRBD1 (5 bases). This receptor was identified in a woman aged 18-29 years in good health and CMV-seronegative. Sequencing was done on a sample of PBMCs. CDR3 DNA: TGTGCCAGCAGTTTACCGCGGACACCTTATAGCGGATACACCTTC. It specifies CASSLPRTPYSGYTF.